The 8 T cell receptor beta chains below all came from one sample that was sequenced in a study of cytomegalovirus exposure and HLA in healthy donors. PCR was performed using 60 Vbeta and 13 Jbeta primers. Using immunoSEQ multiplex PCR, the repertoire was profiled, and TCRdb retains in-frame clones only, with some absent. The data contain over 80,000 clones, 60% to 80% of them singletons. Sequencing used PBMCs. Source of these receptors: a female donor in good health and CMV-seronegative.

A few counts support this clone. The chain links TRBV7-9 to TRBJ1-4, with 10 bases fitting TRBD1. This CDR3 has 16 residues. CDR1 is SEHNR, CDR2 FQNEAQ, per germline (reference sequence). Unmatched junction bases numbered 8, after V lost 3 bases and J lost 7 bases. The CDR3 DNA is TGTGCCAGCAGCTTCCCAAGGGGGACAGGGGCTGAAAAACTGTTTTTT. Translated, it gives CASSFPRGTGAEKLFF.

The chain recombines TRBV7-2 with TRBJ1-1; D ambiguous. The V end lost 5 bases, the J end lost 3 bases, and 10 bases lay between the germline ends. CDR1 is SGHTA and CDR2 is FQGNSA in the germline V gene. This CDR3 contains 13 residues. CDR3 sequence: CASSVLQDTEAFF. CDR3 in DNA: TGTGCCAGCAGCGTACTGCAGGACACTGAAGCTTTCTTT.

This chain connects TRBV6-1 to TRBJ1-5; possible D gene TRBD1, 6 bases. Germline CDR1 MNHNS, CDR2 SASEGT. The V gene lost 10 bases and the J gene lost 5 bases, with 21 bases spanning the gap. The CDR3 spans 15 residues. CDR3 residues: CATSPPQGPDQPQHF. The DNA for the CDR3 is TGTGCCACATCCCCTCCACAGGGCCCTGATCAGCCCCAGCATTTT.

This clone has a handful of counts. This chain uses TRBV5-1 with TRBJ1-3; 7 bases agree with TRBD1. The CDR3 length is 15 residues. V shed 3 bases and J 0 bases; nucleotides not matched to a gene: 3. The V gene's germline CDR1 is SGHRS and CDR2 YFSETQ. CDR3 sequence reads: CASSSTGNSGNTIYF. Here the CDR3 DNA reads TGCGCCAGCAGCTCGACAGGGAACTCTGGAAACACCATATATTTT. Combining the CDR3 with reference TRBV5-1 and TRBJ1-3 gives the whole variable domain KAGVTQTPRYLIKTRGQQVTLSCSPISGHRSVSWYQQTPGQGLQFLFEYFSETQRNKGNFPGRFSGRQFSNSRSEMNVSTLELGDSALYLCASSSTGNSGNTIYFGEGSWLTVV.

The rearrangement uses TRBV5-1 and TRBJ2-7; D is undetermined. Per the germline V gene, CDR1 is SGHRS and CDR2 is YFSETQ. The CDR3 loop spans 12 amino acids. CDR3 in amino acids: CGPLIPSYEQYF. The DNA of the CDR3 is TGCGGCCCCCTAATCCCCTCCTACGAGCAGTACTTC. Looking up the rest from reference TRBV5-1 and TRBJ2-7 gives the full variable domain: KAGVTQTPRYLIKTRGQQVTLSCSPISGHRSVSWYQQTPGQGLQFLFEYFSETQRNKGNFPGRFSGRQFSNSRSEMNVSTLELGDSALYLCGPLIPSYEQYFGPGTRLTVT.

The CDR3 DNA is TGTGCCAGTAAGGGGACAGGGGCCTACGAGCAGTACTTC. Encoded protein: CASKGTGAYEQYF. This chain uses TRBV19 with TRBJ2-7, with TRBD1 identical over 10 bases. Losses at the gene ends were 7 bases for V and 2 bases for J; bases not matched to a gene: 2. Germline CDR1 LNHDA, CDR2 SQIVND (reference sequence). This CDR3 is built from 13 residues.

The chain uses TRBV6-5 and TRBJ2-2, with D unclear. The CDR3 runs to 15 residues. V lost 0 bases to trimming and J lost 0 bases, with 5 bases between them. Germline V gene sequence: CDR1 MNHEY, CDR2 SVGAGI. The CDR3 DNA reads TGTGCCAGCAGTTACTCAAGCGCGAACACCGGGGAGCTGTTTTTT. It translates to CASSYSSANTGELFF.

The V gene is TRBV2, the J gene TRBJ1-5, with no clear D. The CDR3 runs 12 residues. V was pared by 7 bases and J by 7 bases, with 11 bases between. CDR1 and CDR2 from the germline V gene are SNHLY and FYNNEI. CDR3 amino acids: CASTGGKQPQHF. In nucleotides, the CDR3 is TGTGCCAGCACCGGAGGGAAACAGCCCCAGCATTTT. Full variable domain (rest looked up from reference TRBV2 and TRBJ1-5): EPEVTQTPSHQVTQMGQEVILRCVPISNHLYFYWYRQILGQKVEFLVSFYNNEISEKSEIFDDQFSVERPDGSNFTLKIRSTKLEDSAMYFCASTGGKQPQHFGDGTRLSIL.